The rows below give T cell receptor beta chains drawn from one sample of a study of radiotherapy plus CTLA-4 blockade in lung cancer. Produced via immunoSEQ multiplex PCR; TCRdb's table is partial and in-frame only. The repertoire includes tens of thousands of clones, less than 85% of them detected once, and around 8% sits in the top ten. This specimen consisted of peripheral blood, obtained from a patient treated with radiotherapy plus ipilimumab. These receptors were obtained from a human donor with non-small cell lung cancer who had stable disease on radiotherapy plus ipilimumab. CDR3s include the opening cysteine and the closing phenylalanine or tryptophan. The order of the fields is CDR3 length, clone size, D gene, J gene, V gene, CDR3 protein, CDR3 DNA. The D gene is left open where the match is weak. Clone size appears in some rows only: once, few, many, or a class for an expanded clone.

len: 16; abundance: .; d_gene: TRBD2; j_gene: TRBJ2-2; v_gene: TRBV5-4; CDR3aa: CASSPLVAGAPGELFF; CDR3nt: TGTGCCAGCAGCCCGCTCGTAGCGGGGGCCCCGGGGGAGCTGTTTTTT
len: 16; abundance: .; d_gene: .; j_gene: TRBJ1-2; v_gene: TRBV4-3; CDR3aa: CASSQETGRANYGYTF; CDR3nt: TGCGCCAGCAGCCAAGAGACGGGCAGGGCTAACTATGGCTACACCTTC
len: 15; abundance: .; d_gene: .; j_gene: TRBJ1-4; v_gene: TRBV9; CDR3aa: CASSAGRVTNEKLFF; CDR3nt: TGTGCCAGCAGCGCAGGGAGAGTGACTAATGAAAAACTGTTTTTT
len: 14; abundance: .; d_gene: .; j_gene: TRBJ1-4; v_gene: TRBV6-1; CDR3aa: CASSEIGANEKLFF; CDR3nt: TGTGCCAGCAGTGAGATAGGGGCCAATGAAAAACTGTTTTTT
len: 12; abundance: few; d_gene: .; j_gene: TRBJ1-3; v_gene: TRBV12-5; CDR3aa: CASGPDGGTIYF; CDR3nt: TGTGCTAGTGGTCCCGACGGGGGCACCATATATTTT
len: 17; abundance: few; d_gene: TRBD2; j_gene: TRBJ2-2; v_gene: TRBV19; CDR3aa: CASSTLLAGTNTGELFF; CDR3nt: TGTGCCAGTAGTACCCTACTAGCGGGGACGAACACCGGGGAGCTGTTTTTT
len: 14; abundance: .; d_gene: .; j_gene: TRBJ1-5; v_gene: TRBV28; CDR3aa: CASSLDSWDQPQHF; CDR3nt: TGTGCCAGCAGTTTGGACAGTTGGGATCAGCCCCAGCATTTT
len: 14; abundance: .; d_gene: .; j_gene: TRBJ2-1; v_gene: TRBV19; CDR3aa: CASSPAGTYNEQFF; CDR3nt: TGTGCCAGTAGTCCCGCAGGGACCTACAATGAGCAGTTCTTC
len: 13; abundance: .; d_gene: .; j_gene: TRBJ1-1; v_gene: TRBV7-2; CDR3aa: CASRQTRNTEAFF; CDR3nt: TGTGCCAGCAGACAGACAAGGAACACTGAAGCTTTCTTT
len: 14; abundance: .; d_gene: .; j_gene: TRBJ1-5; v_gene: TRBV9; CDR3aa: CASSVGQLNQPQHF; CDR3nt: TGTGCCAGCAGCGTAGGACAGCTCAATCAGCCCCAGCATTTT
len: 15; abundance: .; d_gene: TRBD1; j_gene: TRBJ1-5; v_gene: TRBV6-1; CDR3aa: CASSEGAGGVQPQHF; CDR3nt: TGTGCCAGCAGTGAAGGAGCAGGGGGCGTTCAGCCCCAGCATTTT
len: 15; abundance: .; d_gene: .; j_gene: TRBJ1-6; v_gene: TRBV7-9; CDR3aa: CASSLERQGRSPLHF; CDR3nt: TGTGCCAGCAGCTTAGAGAGGCAGGGGCGATCACCCCTCCACTTT
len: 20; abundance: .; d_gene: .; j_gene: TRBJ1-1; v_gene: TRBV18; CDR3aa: CASSPPSVLTRGRAATEAFF; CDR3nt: TGTGCCAGCTCACCACCGAGCGTCCTAACCCGGGGGAGGGCCGCCACTGAAGCTTTCTTT
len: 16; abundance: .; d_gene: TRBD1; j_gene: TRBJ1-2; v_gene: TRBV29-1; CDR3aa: CSVWGTGVPLNYGYTF; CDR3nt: TGCAGCGTCTGGGGGACAGGGGTCCCCCTTAACTATGGCTACACCTTC
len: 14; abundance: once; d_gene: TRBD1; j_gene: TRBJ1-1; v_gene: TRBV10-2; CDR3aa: CASSGTGGVTEAFF; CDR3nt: TGCGCCAGCAGCGGGACAGGGGGGGTGACTGAAGCTTTCTTT
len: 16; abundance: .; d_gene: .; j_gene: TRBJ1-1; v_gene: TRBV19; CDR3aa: CASSSPAGWENTEAFF; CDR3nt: TGTGCCAGTAGTAGCCCAGCAGGGTGGGAGAACACTGAAGCTTTCTTT
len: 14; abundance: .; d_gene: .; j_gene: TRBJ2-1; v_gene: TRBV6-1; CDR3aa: CASVRTALINEQFF; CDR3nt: TGTGCCAGCGTTAGGACAGCCCTTATCAATGAGCAGTTCTTC
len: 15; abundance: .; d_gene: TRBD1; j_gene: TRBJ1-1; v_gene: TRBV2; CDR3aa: CASSERTGRTSEAFF; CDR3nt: TGTGCCAGCAGTGAAAGGACAGGGCGTACTTCGGAAGCTTTCTTT
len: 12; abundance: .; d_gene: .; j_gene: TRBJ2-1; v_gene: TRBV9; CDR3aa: CASSSLRNEQFF; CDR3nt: TGTGCCAGCAGCAGCCTCCGCAATGAGCAGTTCTTC
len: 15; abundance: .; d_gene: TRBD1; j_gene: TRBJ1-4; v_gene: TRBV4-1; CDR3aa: CASSQETGPGEKLFF; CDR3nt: TGCGCCAGCAGCCAAGAGACAGGGCCCGGTGAAAAACTGTTTTTT
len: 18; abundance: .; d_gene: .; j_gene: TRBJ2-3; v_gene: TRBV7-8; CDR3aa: CASSLGRLGGPSTDTQYF; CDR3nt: TGTGCCAGCAGCTTAGGTAGATTGGGGGGACCTAGCACAGATACGCAGTATTTT
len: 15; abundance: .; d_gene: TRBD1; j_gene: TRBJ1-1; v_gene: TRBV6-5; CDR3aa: CASSSYRGQNTEAFF; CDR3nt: TGTGCCAGCAGTTCGTACAGGGGTCAGAACACTGAAGCTTTCTTT
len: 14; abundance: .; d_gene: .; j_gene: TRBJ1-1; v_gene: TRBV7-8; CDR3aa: CASSFASSNTEAFF; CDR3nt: TGTGCCAGCAGCTTTGCCAGCAGTAACACTGAAGCTTTCTTT
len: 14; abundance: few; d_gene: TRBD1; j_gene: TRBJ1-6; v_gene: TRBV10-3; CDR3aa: CAIRGQGHNSPLHF; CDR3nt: TGTGCCATCAGGGGACAGGGCCATAATTCACCCCTCCACTTT
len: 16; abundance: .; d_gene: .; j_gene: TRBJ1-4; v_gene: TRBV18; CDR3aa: CASSPLPAATNEKLFF; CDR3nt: TGTGCCAGCTCACCACTACCGGCTGCAACTAATGAAAAACTGTTTTTT
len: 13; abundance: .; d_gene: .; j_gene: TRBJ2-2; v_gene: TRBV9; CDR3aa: CASSVGVTGELFF; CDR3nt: TGTGCCAGCAGCGTAGGGGTAACCGGGGAGCTGTTTTTT
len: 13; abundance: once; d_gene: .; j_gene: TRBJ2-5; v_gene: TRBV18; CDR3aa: CASSQQGPETQYF; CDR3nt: TGTGCCAGCTCACAACAGGGCCCGGAGACCCAGTACTTC
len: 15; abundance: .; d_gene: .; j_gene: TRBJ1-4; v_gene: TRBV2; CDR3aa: CASSEAGTTNEKLFF; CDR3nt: TGTGCCAGCAGTGAAGCGGGGACAACTAATGAAAAACTGTTTTTT
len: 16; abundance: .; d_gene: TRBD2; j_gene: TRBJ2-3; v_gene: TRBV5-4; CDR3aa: CASSLGASGGSDTQYF; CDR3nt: TGTGCCAGCAGCTTGGGGGCTAGCGGGGGCTCAGATACGCAGTATTTT
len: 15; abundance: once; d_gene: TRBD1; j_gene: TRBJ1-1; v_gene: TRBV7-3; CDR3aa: CASSSAGTGDTEAFF; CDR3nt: TGTGCCAGCAGCTCAGCCGGGACAGGGGATACTGAAGCTTTCTTT
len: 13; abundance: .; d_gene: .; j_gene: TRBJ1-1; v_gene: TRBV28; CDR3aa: CASSFGRVTEAFF; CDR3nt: TGTGCCAGCAGTTTTGGCAGGGTCACTGAAGCTTTCTTT
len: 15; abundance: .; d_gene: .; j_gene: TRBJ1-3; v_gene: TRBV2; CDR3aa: CASSEEIASGNTIYF; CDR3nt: TGTGCCAGCAGTGAAGAGATTGCCTCTGGAAACACCATATATTTT
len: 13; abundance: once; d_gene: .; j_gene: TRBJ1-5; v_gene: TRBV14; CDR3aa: CASSRQANQPQHF; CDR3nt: TGTGCCAGCAGCCGACAGGCTAATCAGCCCCAGCATTTT